These 26 T cell receptor beta chains were all obtained from the same sample, sequenced in a study of a mutant IDH1 vaccine in newly diagnosed glioma. No antigens are known for them. Libraries were prepared by immunoSEQ multiplex PCR; TCRdb keeps only in-frame clonotypes and omits some of them. Found here are tens of thousands of clones, roughly 79% of them singletons; the top ten hold 4.5% to 6%. Indicated time point: week 35, safety follow-up. A 20-mer mutant IDH1 peptide at 300 ug was injected subcutaneously with topical imiquimod. The sequencing here drew on PBMCs, taken from a glioma patient whose treatment included an IDH1 peptide vaccine. All receptors derive from a man aged 40-49 years with glioma.

This clone was seen a single time. This chain connects TRBV18 to TRBJ1-6; D is ambiguous. Trimming shortened V by 0 bases and J by 10 bases, and 16 bases separated the two germline ends. The CDR3 sequence is 16 residues long. Germline V gene lookup returns CDR1 KGHSH and CDR2 LQKENI. The CDR3 sequence is CASSPPTASGGSPLHF. CDR3 DNA sequence: TGTGCCAGCTCACCACCCACGGCGTCCGGAGGGTCACCCCTCCACTTT. The full variable domain, in which reference TRBV18 and TRBJ1-6 provide the parts outside the CDR3, is NAGVMQNPRHLVRRRGQEARLRCSPMKGHSHVYWYRQLPEEGLKFMVYLQKENIIDESGMPKERFSAEFPKEGPSILRIQQVVRGDSAAYFCASSPPTASGGSPLHFGNGTRLTVT.

The chain recombines TRBV7-2 with TRBJ2-1, with a tentative D call TRBD1 (6 bases). From germline, CDR1 is SGHTA and CDR2 FQGNSA. The V gene lost 2 bases and the J gene lost 8 bases, with 16 bases spanning the gap. The CDR3 is made up of 15 amino acids. The CDR3 here is CASSLYYRVRDEQFF. As DNA, the CDR3 is TGTGCCAGCAGCTTATATTACAGGGTAAGGGATGAGCAGTTCTTC.

This clone was observed a handful of times. The chain links TRBV4-3 to TRBJ2-1, with 7 bases lining up with TRBD2. CDR1 LGHNA and CDR2 YSLEER come from the germline V gene. The CDR3 runs 13 residues. The ends lost 4 bases at V and 8 bases at J; junction bases unmatched: 5. The CDR3 is CASSLMGGDEQFF. DNA for the CDR3: TGCGCCAGCAGCCTGATGGGGGGGGATGAGCAGTTCTTC.

This rearrangement joins TRBV29-1 to TRBJ2-5; D gene ambiguous. Germline CDR1 SQVTM, CDR2 ANQGSEA. The germline V and J ends were trimmed by 4 bases and 5 bases, with 8 bases remaining between them. This CDR3 is built from 11 residues. The CDR3 here is CSVGGPETQYF. The CDR3, as DNA: TGCAGCGTTGGGGGTCCTGAGACCCAGTACTTC.

For this clone: The sample holds other DNA sequences that translate to the same CDR3. The chain links TRBV6-1 to TRBJ2-7, with D hard to call. V dropped 1 base and J dropped 6 bases, with 4 bases sitting between them. Germline CDR1 and CDR2: MNHNS and SASEGT. The CDR3 sequence is 11 residues long. Written as DNA, the CDR3 is TGTGCCAGCAGTGAAGGGGGCGAGCAGTACTTC. Translation: CASSEGGEQYF.

This chain links TRBV9 with TRBJ2-2; D possibly corresponds to TRBD1 (6 bases). The CDR3 is made up of 16 amino acids. CDR1 SGDLS and CDR2 YYNGEE come from the germline V gene. Between the trimmed V and J ends, which lost 0 bases and 2 bases, there was a span of 11 bases. This chain's CDR3 is CASSVGAGANTGELFF. Written as DNA, the CDR3 is TGTGCCAGCAGCGTAGGGGCAGGGGCTAACACCGGGGAGCTGTTTTTT.

V usage is TRBV5-1 and J usage is TRBJ1-6, with 8 bases identical to TRBD1. J gave up 7 bases and V 1 base, and 10 bases lay outside the gene matches. This CDR3 is built from 17 residues. CDR1 and CDR2 from the germline V gene are SGHRS and YFSETQ. CDR3 sequence: CASSLPQSGGGNSPLHF. In nucleotides, the CDR3 is TGCGCCAGCAGCTTGCCGCAATCAGGGGGCGGGAATTCACCCCTCCACTTT.

The chain recombines TRBV5-1 with TRBJ1-1, with D perhaps TRBD1 (5 bases). V dropped 1 base and J dropped 11 bases, with 12 bases sitting between them. The CDR3 totals 12 residues. Per the germline V gene, CDR1 is SGHRS and CDR2 is YFSETQ. CDR3 in amino acids: CASSLWGGEAFF. In DNA form, the CDR3 reads TGCGCCAGCAGCTTGTGGGGCGGGGAGGCTTTCTTT.

V gene TRBV2 combines with J gene TRBJ2-1; 8 bases are a match to TRBD2. CDR1 SNHLY and CDR2 FYNNEI come from the germline V gene. Germline trimming cut 4 bases from V and 2 bases from J; bases unmatched to any gene: 4. CDR3 length equals 15 residues. Written as DNA, the CDR3 is TGTGCCAGCAGTGGCGGGGGGTTAACCTACAATGAGCAGTTCTTC. Residues: CASSGGGLTYNEQFF.

The rearrangement joins TRBV19 to TRBJ2-2; D gene uncertain. CDR1 and CDR2 from the germline V gene are LNHDA and SQIVND (reference sequence). Trimming stripped 1 base from V and 0 bases from J, with 15 bases between. This CDR3 spans 18 amino acids. CDR3 sequence: CASSIGRRRASNTGELFF. DNA of the CDR3: TGTGCCAGTAGTATAGGCCGGCGAAGAGCTTCGAACACCGGGGAGCTGTTTTTT.

The DNA for the CDR3 is TGTGCCAGCAGTCCTAGAGCTAACTATGGCTACACCTTC. Translated, it gives CASSPRANYGYTF. This sequence joins TRBV28 and TRBJ1-2; D remains unclear. Germline-derived CDR1 and CDR2 are MDHEN and SYDVKM. V lost 5 bases and J lost 0, with 7 bases in between. CDR3 length: 13 residues.

The chain is built from TRBV7-9 and TRBJ2-7; 10 nucleotides agree with TRBD1. The J segment lost 3 bases and the V segment lost 4 bases, leaving 6 bases of the junction unmatched. Germline CDR1 is SEHNR and CDR2 is FQNEAQ (reference sequence). The CDR3 length is 15 residues. CDR3 residues: CASSSPDRGIYEQYF. Written as DNA, the CDR3 is TGTGCCAGCAGCTCGCCGGACAGGGGGATCTACGAGCAGTACTTC.

The gene calls are TRBV19 and TRBJ1-2; the match to TRBD1 covers 9 bases. The CDR3 consists of 17 residues. Germline CDR1 and CDR2: LNHDA and SQIVND (reference sequence). V shed 2 bases, J shed 2 bases, and the junction held 9 bases outside the gene matches. CDR3 sequence (DNA): TGTGCCAGTAGTATAAGGCCGGGACAGGGTCGGAACTATGGCTACACCTTC. Translating gives CASSIRPGQGRNYGYTF.

This chain uses TRBV6-1 with TRBJ2-3; 7 bases match TRBD1. The ends lost 4 bases at V and 0 bases at J; junction bases unmatched: 7. Germline V CDR1 and CDR2: MNHNS, SASEGT. The CDR3 has 16 residues. The CDR3 DNA is TGTGCCAGCAGTGCCGGGACAGCTTCTAGCACAGATACGCAGTATTTT. It encodes CASSAGTASSTDTQYF.

The chain combines TRBV4-1 with TRBJ1-1, with no clear D. Germline CDR1 reads MGHRA; CDR2 reads YSYEKL. The CDR3 length is 13 residues. V was pared by 5 bases and J by 6 bases, with 13 bases between. The DNA of the CDR3 is TGCGCCAGCAGCTTACTTCGAGTCTCTGAAGCTTTCTTT. Translated, it gives CASSLLRVSEAFF.

The chain's CDR3 is CASSLRAAGAEAFF. CDR3 nucleotide sequence: TGTGCCAGCAGCTTGAGGGCAGCGGGGGCTGAAGCTTTCTTT. The chain recombines TRBV5-8 with TRBJ1-1; perhaps TRBD1 as D (5 bases). The length of the CDR3 is 14 residues. Trimming pared 1 base from V and 6 bases from J, leaving 13 bases between. Germline V gene lookup returns CDR1 SGHTS and CDR2 YDEGEE.

Here the CDR3 DNA reads TGCGCCAGCAGCTTGGTAGGGACCCACGAGGGCACAGATACGCAGTATTTT. Amino acid sequence: CASSLVGTHEGTDTQYF. The V and J genes are TRBV5-1 and TRBJ2-3; D may be TRBD1 or TRBD2 (5 bases each). V was trimmed by 0 bases and J by 1 base, leaving 15 bases between them. In germline, CDR1 is SGHRS, CDR2 YFSETQ. The CDR3 is made up of 17 amino acids.

The V and J genes are TRBV6-5 and TRBJ2-7; D may be TRBD1 (6 bases). The germline V gene has CDR1 MNHEY and CDR2 SVGAGI. This CDR3 comprises 14 residues. The V end lost 0 bases, the J end lost 5 bases, and 11 bases lay between the germline ends. CDR3 nucleotide sequence: TGTGCCAGCAGTTACTCAGGGACACTCGACGAGCAGTACTTC. This translates into CASSYSGTLDEQYF.

As for this clone: Germline and junction disagree at one end, which may indicate a read error. The chain employs TRBV7-7 and TRBJ2-5; the match to TRBD2 covers 7 bases. Germline CDR1 and CDR2: SSHAT and FNYEAQ (reference sequence). This CDR3 has 15 residues. The CDR3 nucleotides read TGTGCTAGCAGCTTAGTGGGGACTATCCAAGAGACCCAGTACTTC. Encoded protein: CASSLVGTIQETQYF.

The chain combines TRBV18 with TRBJ2-2, with D unresolved. Germline CDR1 reads KGHSH; CDR2 reads LQKENI. The length of the CDR3 is 14 residues. Trimming left V 3 bases short and J 1 base short, with 6 bases between. The CDR3 bases are TGTGCCAGCTCACCCGACCAGAACACCGGGGAGCTGTTTTTT. Translated: CASSPDQNTGELFF.

This chain connects TRBV19 to TRBJ2-5; 9 nucleotides agree with TRBD2. CDR1 and CDR2 from the germline V gene are LNHDA and SQIVND (reference sequence). V dropped 3 bases and J dropped 5; count of bases not matched to a gene: 7. The CDR3 length is 15 residues. Here the CDR3 DNA reads TGTGCCAGTAGTATTGGGACTAGCCCTCAGGAGACCCAGTACTTC. Protein sequence: CASSIGTSPQETQYF.

The chain uses TRBV28 and TRBJ2-7; D is perhaps TRBD1 or TRBD2 (7 bases each). In germline, CDR1 is MDHEN, CDR2 SYDVKM. CDR3 length: 14 amino acids. Trimming pared 8 bases from V and 3 bases from J, leaving 17 bases between. CDR3 sequence: CASQGGYRLYEQYF. For the CDR3, the DNA is TGTGCCAGCCAGGGGGGGTATCGCCTCTACGAGCAGTACTTC.

The chain carries TRBV14 and TRBJ1-2; the D gene is possibly TRBD1 (5 bases). V lost 2 bases and J lost 9, with 13 bases in between. The CDR3 contains 13 residues. Germline-derived CDR1 and CDR2 are SGHDN and FVKESK. The CDR3 DNA follows: TGTGCCAGCAGCCAATCCAGGGTTCAAAGCTACACCTTC. As protein: CASSQSRVQSYTF.

J is TRBJ1-1 and V is TRBV11-3; tentative D call: TRBD1 (5 bases). The CDR3 totals 14 residues. Germline loops: CDR1 SGHNT, CDR2 YENEEA. V was shortened by 1 base and J by 2 bases, with 8 bases between the two germline ends. The CDR3 is CASSLAGRNTEAFF. DNA of the CDR3: TGTGCCAGCAGCTTAGCGGGGCGCAACACTGAAGCTTTCTTT.

The chain employs TRBV10-3 and TRBJ1-6; 7 bases are shared with TRBD1. The V segment lost 6 bases and the J segment 10 bases; nucleotides outside the gene matches: 9. This CDR3 region has 14 residues. Looked up from germline, CDR1 is ENHRY and CDR2 is SYGVKD. The CDR3 is CAISPTGIVSPLHF. The CDR3 DNA follows: TGTGCCATCAGCCCGACAGGGATTGTATCACCCCTCCACTTT.

V is TRBV11-2 and J is TRBJ2-3, with 7 bases fitting TRBD1. CDR1 and CDR2 from the germline V gene are SGHAT and FQNNGV. The CDR3 runs 15 residues. V lost 4 bases, J lost 4 bases, and 8 bases stayed unmatched. The chain's CDR3 is CASSYRQGWSDTQYF. CDR3 bases: TGTGCCAGCAGCTACAGACAGGGTTGGTCAGATACGCAGTATTTT.